The source of this TCR beta chain is a study of blood T cell repertoires in COVID-19. Study information: COVID-19 samples collected from the United States, Italy and Spain covered acute and convalescent phases. PBMCs, B-cell-depleted T cells, or T cells provided the cDNA or gDNA that made up the material.

Profiling relied on immunoSEQ multiplex PCR, and the TCRdb table lists in-frame clones only, not all of them. The sample has 65,000 to 80,000 clones, 85% to 90% seen once; the top ten hold approximately 8%. The CDR3 has 16 amino acids. The ends lost 6 bases at V and 4 bases at J; junction bases unmatched: 14. Germline V gene lookup returns CDR1 MRHNA and CDR2 SNTAGT. This clone was counted between two and nine times. The chain links TRBV6-4 to TRBJ2-5, with 7 bases matching TRBD1. Sequencing was performed on peripheral blood. This receptor was identified in a man aged 50-60 years with active COVID-19. As DNA, the CDR3 is TGTGCCAGCAGGAGAGAGCATACAGGGGTAGGAGAGACCCAGTACTTC. Its translation is CASRREHTGVGETQYF.